The 11 T cell receptor beta chains reported below all come from one sample, sequenced in a study of regulatory T cells in long-lasting Graves disease. The authors built TCR beta libraries using iRepertoire HTBI primers and Arm-PCR of CDR3 regions. TCRdb reanalysed the multiplex PCR reads using MiXCR and keeps one entry per CDR3 protein. The profile shows 350,000 to 400,000 distinct CDR3 sequences, around 16% of them singletons. Time point: newly diagnosed GD, antithyroid drugs for less than 3 months. Scientists built the TCR library using RNA that was extracted from PBMCs. The specimen comprised peripheral blood mononuclear cells (PBMCs), sampled at new diagnosis, from a patient treated with antithyroid drugs. The receptors here all came from a female donor with Graves disease.

This clonotype was counted ten times or more. The genes are TRBV5-1 and TRBJ2-5; D gene uncertain. Germline V gene sequence: CDR1 SGHRS, CDR2 YFSETQ. V was cut by 0 bases and J by 5 bases, with 14 bases left in between. The CDR3 spans 15 residues. This CDR3 is CASSLEARTGETQYF. The CDR3 DNA sequence: TGCGCCAGCAGCTTGGAGGCGCGAACTGGCGAGACCCAGTACTTC. The whole variable domain, remainder taken from reference TRBV5-1 and TRBJ2-5, is KAGVTQTPRYLIKTRGQQVTLSCSPISGHRSVSWYQQTPGQGLQFLFEYFSETQRNKGNFPGRFSGRQFSNSRSEMNVSTLELGDSALYLCASSLEARTGETQYFGPGTRLLVL.

V is TRBV7-6 and J is TRBJ1-5; tentative D call: TRBD1 (5 bases). The CDR3 covers 13 residues. Trimming pared 8 bases from V and 5 bases from J, leaving 13 bases between. Germline values: CDR1 SGHVS, CDR2 FNYEAQ. In DNA form, the CDR3 reads TGTGCCAGCGCCAAGGGGCAGGATCAGCCCCAGCATTTT. Residues: CASAKGQDQPQHF.

The chain links TRBV6-2 or TRBV6-3 to TRBJ2-3, with 10 bases fitting TRBD2. Looked up from germline, CDR1 is MNHEY and CDR2 is SVGEGT. V lost 2 bases, J lost 0 bases, and 11 bases stayed unmatched. The CDR3 extends over 19 amino acids. CDR3 sequence reads: CASSYDRAGGPISTDTQYF. The CDR3 nucleotides are TGTGCCAGCAGTTACGATAGAGCGGGGGGGCCGATAAGCACAGATACGCAGTATTTT.

There are many counts of this clonotype. V and J are TRBV27 and TRBJ1-5; D is unresolved. The V gene lost 3 bases and the J gene lost 2 bases, with 5 bases spanning the gap. CDR1 is MNHEY and CDR2 is SMNVEV in the germline V gene (reference sequence). The CDR3 covers 13 residues. CDR3 in DNA: TGTGCCAGCAGTTTTTGGGGCAATCAGCCCCAGCATTTT. It yields the protein CASSFWGNQPQHF.

This clonotype was counted a few times. The chain links TRBV7-9 to TRBJ1-6, with D possibly being TRBD1 (6 bases). The CDR3 runs to 15 residues. CDR1 SEHNR and CDR2 FQNEAQ come from the germline V gene (reference sequence). The V end was cut by 3 bases, the J end by 7 bases, with 13 bases between. The CDR3 loop is CASSFQGISNSPLHF. The CDR3 region has the DNA TGTGCCAGCAGCTTCCAGGGGATCTCAAATTCACCCCTCCACTTT.

The V gene is TRBV9, the J gene TRBJ2-1; 7 bases align to TRBD1. The CDR3 runs 14 residues. Germline values: CDR1 SGDLS, CDR2 YYNGEE. Trimming took 3 bases from V and 5 from J; bases not matched to a gene: 5. The DNA of the CDR3 is TGTGCCAGCAGCGGATACAGGGGAAACAATGAGCAGTTCTTC. This sequence encodes CASSGYRGNNEQFF.

This chain uses TRBV6-5 with TRBJ2-2; unclear D gene. Deletions cut 0 bases from V and 5 bases from J, with 10 bases between. Germline CDR1 MNHEY, CDR2 SVGAGI. The CDR3 covers 15 residues. CDR3 bases: TGTGCCAGCAGTTACTCGACATCTCGGACCGGGGAGCTGTTTTTT. Translated, it gives CASSYSTSRTGELFF.

In this sample, this clonotype turned up many times. Here the CDR3 reads CASSLAGQGHGYTF. The CDR3 DNA reads TGTGCCAGCAGCTTAGCGGGACAGGGCCATGGCTACACCTTC. V is TRBV7-2 and J is TRBJ1-2; the match to TRBD1 covers 9 bases. The germline V gene encodes CDR1 SGHTA and CDR2 FQGNSA. V was pared by 0 bases and J by 6 bases, with 2 bases of the junction left unmatched. The CDR3 contains 14 residues.

The table lists this clonotype with many counts. The CDR3 DNA reads as TGTGCCAGCAGCTTAACCGGGGGCGTAGGTGAGCAGTTCTTC. It yields the protein CASSLTGGVGEQFF. The V gene is TRBV7-9, the J gene TRBJ2-1; D is tentatively TRBD1 or TRBD2 (6 bases each). Germline-derived CDR1 and CDR2 are SEHNR and FQNEAQ (reference sequence). V was trimmed by 2 bases and J by 9 bases, leaving 14 bases between them. The CDR3 contains 14 residues.

Ten or more counts support this clonotype. V usage is TRBV7-3 and J usage is TRBJ2-3; D ambiguous. Germline V gene sequence: CDR1 SGHTA, CDR2 FQGTGA. The CDR3 is made up of 14 amino acids. Deletions cut 4 bases from V and 2 bases from J, with 10 bases between. The CDR3 region has the DNA TGTGCCAGCAGCTCGGGTGGGGACACAGATACGCAGTATTTT. It is translated as CASSSGGDTDTQYF.

At least ten counts were recorded for this clonotype. V is TRBV6-2 or TRBV6-3 and J is TRBJ2-4; TRBD1 or TRBD2 may be the D gene (7 bases each). The CDR3 loop spans 14 amino acids. Trimming stripped 5 bases from V and 6 bases from J, with 14 bases between. Germline CDR1 MNHEY, CDR2 SVGEGT. CDR3 residues: CASSDTGEGNIQYF. Written as DNA, the CDR3 is TGTGCCAGCAGTGATACAGGGGAGGGAAACATTCAGTACTTC.